The clone carrying this TCR beta chain has a single count. The target antigen is unknown. PCR was performed a second time for roughly 7 to 11 cycles using a sample-barcoded 5' primer and a J-beta primer mix. TCRdb used MiXCR to reprocess the 5' RACE reads, holding one entry per CDR3 protein. Of some 1,000,000 distinct CDR3 sequences in the sample, roughly a quarter are singletons; the top ten hold about 0.72%. This sample stems from a study of blood T cells in healthy people across ages. Findings and caveats of the study: Nothing was known about donor CMV status, and this possibly confounded expanded clonotype changes.

The data also belong to a second study, concerning T cells of mothers and their children.

The specimen sequenced was blood. The TCR comes from a girl aged 2 to 9 in good health.

CDR3 in DNA: TGTGCCAGCAGCCATCCAGGCGTAGAGACCCAGTACTTC. The encoded protein is CASSHPGVETQYF. V and J are TRBV7-9 and TRBJ2-5; D remains unclear. V was trimmed by 5 bases and J by 4 bases, leaving 11 bases between them. The CDR3 is 13 amino acids. Germline V gene lookup returns CDR1 SEHNR and CDR2 FQNEAQ (reference sequence).